A single T cell receptor beta chain is shown here with its context. The sample belongs to a study of control samples from healthy donors and cancer patients. The protocol was immunoSEQ multiplex PCR, while the TCRdb copy is restricted to in-frame clones and leaves out a portion. The data hold 170,000 or so clones, with 90% observed a single time. V was trimmed by 3 bases and J by 5 bases, leaving 13 bases between them. Germline loops: CDR1 SNHLY, CDR2 FYNNEI. This CDR3 is 14 amino acids long. The receptor's source is a woman between 45 and 65 years old in good health. Sequencing input: blood. The chain recombines TRBV2 with TRBJ1-1; no reliable D call. CDR3 coding DNA: TGTGCCAGCAGTGATCCTGCAACGAGGACTGAAGCTTTCTTT. Protein: CASSDPATRTEAFF.